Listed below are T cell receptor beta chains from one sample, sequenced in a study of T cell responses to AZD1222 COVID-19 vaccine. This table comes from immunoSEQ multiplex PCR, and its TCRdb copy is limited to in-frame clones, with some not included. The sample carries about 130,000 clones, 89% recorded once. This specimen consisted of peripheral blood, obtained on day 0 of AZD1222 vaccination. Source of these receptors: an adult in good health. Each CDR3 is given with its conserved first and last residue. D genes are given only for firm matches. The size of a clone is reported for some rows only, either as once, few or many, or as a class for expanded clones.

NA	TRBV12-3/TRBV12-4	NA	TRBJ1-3	TGTGCCAGCAGTTTTTTCACTGGGACCATATATTTT	CASSFFTGTIYF
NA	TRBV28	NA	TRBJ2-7	TGTGCCAGTAGCACCCGGAGGGACACCACCTACGAGCAGTACTTC	CASSTRRDTTYEQYF
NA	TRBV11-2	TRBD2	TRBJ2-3	TGTGCCAGCAGCTTCGCCGGGACTATCGAATACACAGATACGCAGTATTTT	CASSFAGTIEYTDTQYF
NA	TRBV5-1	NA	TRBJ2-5	TGCGCCAGCAGCGACAGGAAGGACTCACTTCAAGAGACCCAGTACTTC	CASSDRKDSLQETQYF
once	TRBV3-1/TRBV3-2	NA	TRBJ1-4	TGTGCCAGCAGCCAAGACGTACCAGGATTGGGTGAAAAACTGTTTTTT	CASSQDVPGLGEKLFF
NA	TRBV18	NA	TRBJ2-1	TGTGCCAGCTCACCATTTAAACTAGATAGCTCAGCACCCTACAATGAGCAGTTCTTC	CASSPFKLDSSAPYNEQFF
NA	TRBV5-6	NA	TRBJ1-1	TGTGCCAGCAGCGGCACGAACACTGAAGCTTTCTTT	CASSGTNTEAFF
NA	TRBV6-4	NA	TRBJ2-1	TGTGCCAGCAGTGATTCCGAAACAAGCTCCTACAATGAGCAGTTCTTC	CASSDSETSSYNEQFF
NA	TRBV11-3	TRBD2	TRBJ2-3	TGTGCCAGCAGCGCGGGGGGAGGTCACACAGATACGCAGTATTTT	CASSAGGGHTDTQYF
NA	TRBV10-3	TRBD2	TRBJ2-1	TGTGCCATCAGAGGACTAGCGGAAGAAGAATACTCCTACAATGAGCAGTTCTTC	CAIRGLAEEEYSYNEQFF
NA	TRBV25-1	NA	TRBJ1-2	TGTGCCAGCAGTGAATGGAGCGGCTACACCTTC	CASSEWSGYTF
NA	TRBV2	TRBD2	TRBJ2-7	TGTGCCAGCCCGGGACTAGCGGGATACGAGCAGTACTTC	CASPGLAGYEQYF
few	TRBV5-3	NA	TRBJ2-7	TGTGCCAGAAGACTGACAGTGAGCTCCTACGAGCAGTACTTC	CARRLTVSSYEQYF
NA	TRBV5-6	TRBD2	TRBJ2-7	TGTGCCAGCAGTTTAGGACTAGCGGAGGCTTTCTACGAGCAGTACTTC	CASSLGLAEAFYEQYF
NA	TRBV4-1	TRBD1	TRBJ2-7	TGCGCCAGCAGCCCGGGACAGGGCCCCTCCTACGAGCAGTACTTC	CASSPGQGPSYEQYF
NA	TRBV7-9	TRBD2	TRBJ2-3	TGTGCCAGCAGCTTAGTCGGCGGGACCGGGGGGACGGATACGCAGTATTTT	CASSLVGGTGGTDTQYF
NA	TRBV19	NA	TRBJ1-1	TGTGCCAGTAGTATAGGAGACCGGGGGACTGAAGCTTTCTTT	CASSIGDRGTEAFF
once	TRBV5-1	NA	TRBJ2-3	TGCGCCAGCAGCTCACCCCCGGACTACACAGATACGCAGTATTTT	CASSSPPDYTDTQYF
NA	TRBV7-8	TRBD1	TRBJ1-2	TGTGCCAGCAGCGCCGCGGGGACAGGTCCTCGGGGTGGCTACACCTTC	CASSAAGTGPRGGYTF
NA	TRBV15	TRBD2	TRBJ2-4	TGTGCCACCTCTGGACTAGCGCTGACCAAAAACATTCAGTACTTC	CATSGLALTKNIQYF
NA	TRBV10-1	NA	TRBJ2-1	TGCGCCACCATAGCGGAACCGTACAATGAGCAGTTCTTC	CATIAEPYNEQFF
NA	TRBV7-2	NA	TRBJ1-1	TGTGCCAGCGGTCCAGGGTTGACCACTGAAGCTTTCTTT	CASGPGLTTEAFF
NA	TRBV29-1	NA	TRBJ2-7	TGCAGCGTTGAAAACCCCAAGGGTTCTATCGGCGAGCAGTACTTC	CSVENPKGSIGEQYF
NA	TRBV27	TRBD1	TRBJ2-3	TGTGCCAGCAGTTGGGACAGAGGGGATACGCAGTATTTT	CASSWDRGDTQYF
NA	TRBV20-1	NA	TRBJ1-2	TGCAGTGCTTTCGTGAACTATGGCTACACCTTC	CSAFVNYGYTF
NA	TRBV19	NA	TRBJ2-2	TGTGCCAGTAGTATCCTAGGCACCGGGGAGCTGTTTTTT	CASSILGTGELFF
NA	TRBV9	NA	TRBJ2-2	TGTGCCAGCAGCCCCCGGACAGTCACCGGGGAGCTGTTTTTT	CASSPRTVTGELFF
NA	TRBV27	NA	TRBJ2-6	TGTGCCAGCAGTCGAGGGTTATCTGGGGCCAACGTCCTGACTTTC	CASSRGLSGANVLTF
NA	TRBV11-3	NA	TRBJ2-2	TGTGCCAGCAGCTTAGCCTCACGGGGCACCGGGGAGCTGTTTTTT	CASSLASRGTGELFF
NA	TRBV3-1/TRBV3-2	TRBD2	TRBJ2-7	TGTGCCAGCAGCCAACTCGGGACTAGCATCTACGAGCAGTACTTC	CASSQLGTSIYEQYF
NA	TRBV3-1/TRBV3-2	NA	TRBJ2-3	TGTGCCAGCAGCCAAGCCGCGGCTACAGATACGCAGTATTTT	CASSQAAATDTQYF
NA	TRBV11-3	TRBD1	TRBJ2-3	TGTGCCAGCAGCTCCGCGACAGGGGCCTGGATTAGCACAGATACGCAGTATTTT	CASSSATGAWISTDTQYF
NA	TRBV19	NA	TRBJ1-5	TGTGCCAGTTTAGGTCAGGGGAACCAGCCCCAGCATTTT	CASLGQGNQPQHF
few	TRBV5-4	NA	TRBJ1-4	TGTGCCAGCAGCTTGGTGTCCGATCGAGGTGAAAAACTGTTTTTT	CASSLVSDRGEKLFF
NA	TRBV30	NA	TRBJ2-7	TGTGCCTTCCGGGACAAGAATCTTTTGGAGCAGTACTTC	CAFRDKNLLEQYF
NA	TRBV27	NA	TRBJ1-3	TGTGCCAGCAGTCCCGTCGACGGGGGATTTAGAAACACCATATATTTT	CASSPVDGGFRNTIYF
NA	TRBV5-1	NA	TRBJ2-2	TGCGCCAGCAGCTTGGCAGGGTTTTCGTCTGGATCCGGGGAGCTGTTTTTT	CASSLAGFSSGSGELFF
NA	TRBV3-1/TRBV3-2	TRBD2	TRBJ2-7	TGTGCCAGCAGCCCCCCGGGGGAGCGGGGATACTACGAGCAGTACTTC	CASSPPGERGYYEQYF
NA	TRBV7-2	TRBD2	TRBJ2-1	TGTGCCAGCAGCTTCGCGGGGGGCAATGAGCAGTTCTTC	CASSFAGGNEQFF
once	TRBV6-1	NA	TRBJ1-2	TGTGCCAGCAGTGAAGGACCCGGGCAACGCTATGGCTACACCTTC	CASSEGPGQRYGYTF
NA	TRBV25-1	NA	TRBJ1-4	TGTGCCAGCAGGGGGGGCCAGGGCGAAAAACTGTTTTTT	CASRGGQGEKLFF
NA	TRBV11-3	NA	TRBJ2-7	TGTGCCAGCAGCCCCACCCCTTTTTCGGAGCAGTACTTC	CASSPTPFSEQYF
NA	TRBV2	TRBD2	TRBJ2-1	TGTGCCAGCAGGGACCCTCTAGCGGGAGTTTCCAATGAGCAGTTCTTC	CASRDPLAGVSNEQFF
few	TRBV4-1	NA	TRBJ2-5	TGCGCCAGCAGCCAAGACGGGACGGGAGTGGGGGAGACCCAGTACTTC	CASSQDGTGVGETQYF